Shown below are 30 T cell receptor beta chains from a single sample sequenced in a study of beta chain features in type 1 diabetes. The isolated RNA, all of it, was reverse transcribed, so expressed TCRB transcripts were what got sequenced. Sequencing was performed with immunoSEQ multiplex PCR; in TCRdb, only in-frame clones are kept and a portion is missing. The sample includes about 370,000 clones, roughly 9.8% of them seen just once. No antigen has been assigned to these receptors. General observations from the study: All four CD4+ subsets of Type 1 diabetes patients contained TCRB CDR3s that were moderately but significantly shorter.

Sequencing input: central memory CD4+ T cells from blood. The receptor set was obtained from a man aged 25-45 years with type 1 diabetes.

This clone was counted a few times. The chain recombines TRBV7-9 with TRBJ2-1; D is unresolved. With 6 bases removed from V and 2 bases from J, the gap between germline ends came to 14 bases. Germline V CDR1 and CDR2: SEHNR, FQNEAQ (reference sequence). The CDR3 consists of 15 residues. CDR3 in DNA: TGTGCCAGCAGACGCCTGGCGGCGGCCTACAATGAGCAGTTCTTC. It is translated as CASRRLAAAYNEQFF.

This clone was seen more than once but under ten times. The J gene is TRBJ2-2, the V gene TRBV18; 8 bases match TRBD2. This CDR3 has 19 residues. Germline V gene sequence: CDR1 KGHSH, CDR2 LQKENI. V dropped 5 bases and J dropped 3; count of bases not matched to a gene: 17. CDR3 sequence reads: CASSTRMSGRFLDTGELFF. The CDR3 nucleotides read TGTGCCAGCTCAACCAGGATGAGCGGGAGATTCCTTGACACCGGGGAGCTGTTTTTT.

As regards this clone: A much more abundant neighbour one base away suggests this may be a read error. The chain combines TRBV11-2 with TRBJ2-5; D perhaps matches TRBD2 (6 bases). The CDR3 length is 13 residues. Per germline, CDR1 SGHAT and CDR2 FQNNGV. Trimming removed 6 bases from V and 5 bases from J, with 13 bases in between. CDR3 coding DNA: TGTGCCAGCAGTCGCAGTGGGGGGGAGACCCAGTACTTC. Amino acids: CASSRSGGETQYF.

This clone occurred a few times. V gene TRBV5-1 combines with J gene TRBJ1-1, with unresolved D. This CDR3 spans 13 amino acids. The V gene's germline CDR1 is SGHRS and CDR2 YFSETQ. Deletions cut 1 base from V and 1 base from J, with 5 bases between. The CDR3 bases are TGCGCCAGCAGCTTGTTGGCGAACACTGAAGCTTTCTTT. Translating gives CASSLLANTEAFF. Full variable domain (rest looked up from reference TRBV5-1 and TRBJ1-1): KAGVTQTPRYLIKTRGQQVTLSCSPISGHRSVSWYQQTPGQGLQFLFEYFSETQRNKGNFPGRFSGRQFSNSRSEMNVSTLELGDSALYLCASSLLANTEAFFGQGTRLTVV.

This chain uses TRBV2 with TRBJ1-4; 10 bases align to TRBD1. Germline CDR1 is SNHLY and CDR2 is FYNNEI. With V trimmed by 5 bases and J by 7 bases, 4 bases remained unmatched. CDR3 length equals 14 residues. The CDR3 sequence is CASSSDRGPEKLFF. CDR3 bases: TGTGCCAGCAGTTCCGACAGGGGGCCTGAAAAACTGTTTTTT.

This chain connects TRBV7-9 to TRBJ2-3; D is possibly TRBD1 or TRBD2 (5 bases each). This CDR3 has 16 residues. Germline V gene lookup returns CDR1 SEHNR and CDR2 FQNEAQ (reference sequence). V was pared by 5 bases and J by 2 bases, with 17 bases between. The CDR3 loop reads CASSPEGYRTTDTQYF. The DNA of the CDR3 is TGTGCCAGCAGCCCCGAGGGGTACAGAACCACAGATACGCAGTATTTT.

The rearrangement uses TRBV5-1 and TRBJ2-3; a possible D gene is TRBD1 (6 bases). V lost 4 bases to trimming and J lost 2 bases, with 11 bases between them. Per the germline V gene, CDR1 is SGHRS and CDR2 is YFSETQ. This CDR3 comprises 14 residues. The CDR3 is CASSAGQITDTQYF. CDR3 in DNA: TGCGCCAGCAGCGCCGGACAGATCACAGATACGCAGTATTTT.

This clone was observed a few times. The gene calls are TRBV28 and TRBJ1-2, with D unresolved. The CDR3 has 12 amino acids. Germline V lookup: CDR1 MDHEN, CDR2 SYDVKM. V was trimmed by 2 bases and J by 6 bases, leaving 7 bases between them. CDR3 DNA: TGTGCCAGCAGTTTAGGGCAGGATGGCTACACCTTC. This translates into CASSLGQDGYTF.

This clone was recorded many times. The rearrangement links TRBV18 to TRBJ2-5, with a tentative D call TRBD2 (5 bases). Germline CDR1 and CDR2: KGHSH and LQKENI. CDR3 length: 14 residues. V shed 0 bases and J shed 4 bases, with 9 bases lying between them. Written as DNA, the CDR3 is TGTGCCAGCTCACCACCATCTAGCAGAGAGACCCAGTACTTC. Translation: CASSPPSSRETQYF. Based on the CDR3 plus reference TRBV18 and TRBJ2-5, the full variable domain is NAGVMQNPRHLVRRRGQEARLRCSPMKGHSHVYWYRQLPEEGLKFMVYLQKENIIDESGMPKERFSAEFPKEGPSILRIQQVVRGDSAAYFCASSPPSSRETQYFGPGTRLLVL.

This rearrangement joins TRBV7-3 to TRBJ2-1; D remains unclear. This CDR3 has 13 residues. The germline V gene has CDR1 SGHTA and CDR2 FQGTGA. V was pared by 7 bases and J by 9 bases, with 16 bases between. The CDR3 sequence: CASTPSAESEQFF. DNA of the CDR3: TGTGCCAGCACCCCTTCCGCGGAGAGTGAGCAGTTCTTC.

The rearrangement links TRBV7-2 to TRBJ1-3; the D is unclear. The V and J ends lost 4 bases and 0 bases respectively, with 13 bases between them. The germline V gene encodes CDR1 SGHTA and CDR2 FQGNSA. The CDR3 runs 16 residues. The DNA of the CDR3 is TGTGCCAGCAGCTCCCTGCCCCCCTTCTCTGGAAACACCATATATTTT. The encoded protein is CASSSLPPFSGNTIYF.

This clone was observed many times. The V call is TRBV5-1, the J call TRBJ2-1; 10 nucleotides match TRBD2. This CDR3 spans 13 amino acids. Germline loops: CDR1 SGHRS, CDR2 YFSETQ. V was clipped by 2 bases and J by 7 bases; unmatched bases: 0. This CDR3 reads CASSLLAGNEQFF. The CDR3, as DNA: TGCGCCAGCAGCTTACTAGCGGGAAATGAGCAGTTCTTC.

About this clone itself: The same CDR3 is also encoded by other DNA sequences in this sample. The rearrangement uses TRBV7-2 and TRBJ2-5; D is perhaps TRBD2 (5 bases). Looked up from germline, CDR1 is SGHTA and CDR2 is FQGNSA. V gave up 0 bases and J gave up 5 bases, with 16 bases separating them. This CDR3 contains 16 residues. The CDR3 region has the DNA TGTGCCAGCAGCTTAGCGTCTTTTGCGGGTCGGGAGACCCAGTACTTC. It codes for CASSLASFAGRETQYF. The whole variable domain, filled in from reference TRBV7-2 and TRBJ2-5, reads GAGVSQSPSNKVTEKGKDVELRCDPISGHTALYWYRQSLGQGLEFLIYFQGNSAPDKSGLPSDRFSAERTGGSVSTLTIQRTQQEDSAVYLCASSLASFAGRETQYFGPGTRLLVL.

This clone has more than one count but fewer than ten. The chain carries TRBV18 and TRBJ2-5, with 9 nucleotides matching TRBD1. The better agreement between TRBJ2-7 and the DNA end casts doubt on the J call. The CDR3 totals 14 residues. Germline V CDR1 and CDR2: KGHSH, LQKENI. CDR3 in DNA: TGTGCCAGCTCACCGGGGGACAGGGAACTCGAGCAGTACTTC. The encoded protein is CASSPGDRELEQYF.

In its sample, this clone was seen a few times. This chain links TRBV7-2 with TRBJ2-4; 12 nucleotides line up with TRBD2. This CDR3 contains 14 residues. The junction had 4 bases not matched to a gene; V was cut back by 5 bases and J by 8 bases. Germline CDR1 SGHTA, CDR2 FQGNSA. In DNA form, the CDR3 reads TGTGCCAGCAGCACCCCTAGCGGGGGGGACATTCAGTACTTC. It specifies CASSTPSGGDIQYF. Based on the CDR3 plus reference TRBV7-2 and TRBJ2-4, the full variable domain is GAGVSQSPSNKVTEKGKDVELRCDPISGHTALYWYRQSLGQGLEFLIYFQGNSAPDKSGLPSDRFSAERTGGSVSTLTIQRTQQEDSAVYLCASSTPSGGDIQYFGAGTRLSVL.

V usage is TRBV6-5 and J usage is TRBJ2-1; D is ambiguous. In germline, CDR1 is MNHEY, CDR2 SVGAGI. The CDR3 loop spans 13 amino acids. Deletions cut 5 bases from V and 9 bases from J, with 14 bases between. The CDR3 loop reads CASSRNSVFEQFF. The CDR3 DNA is TGTGCCAGCAGTCGTAATTCGGTTTTTGAGCAGTTCTTC.

There are many counts of this clone. Additional DNA sequences in this sample encode the identical CDR3. The chain couples TRBV7-6 to TRBJ2-7; 8 positions match TRBD1. Germline V gene sequence: CDR1 SGHVS, CDR2 FNYEAQ. The CDR3 loop spans 15 amino acids. Germline trimming cut 1 base from V and 0 bases from J; bases unmatched to any gene: 2. CDR3 in amino acids: CASSLDRGFSYEQYF. The DNA for the CDR3 is TGTGCCAGCAGCTTAGACAGGGGGTTCTCCTACGAGCAGTACTTC.

This clone was observed many times. The chain couples TRBV15 to TRBJ2-7, with D possibly being TRBD2 (6 bases). Trimming shortened V by 3 bases and J by 6 bases, and 15 bases separated the two germline ends. The CDR3 is made up of 14 amino acids. Per germline, CDR1 LNHNV and CDR2 YYDKDF (reference sequence). Written as DNA, the CDR3 is TGTGCCACCAGCAGCCATTCCTACGGGAGCGAGCAGTACTTC. Its translation: CATSSHSYGSEQYF.

The chain carries TRBV28 and TRBJ2-4; 8 nucleotides align to TRBD2. This CDR3 region has 14 residues. Germline V CDR1 and CDR2: MDHEN, SYDVKM. The V gene end was trimmed by 8 bases and the J gene end by 2 bases; junction bases not matched to a gene: 5. The CDR3 DNA reads as TGTGCCAGCGGCGCGGGGGGATCCAAAAACATTCAGTACTTC. It specifies CASGAGGSKNIQYF.

This clone has a handful of counts. This rearrangement joins TRBV14 to TRBJ2-1, with no clear D. V was cut by 8 bases and J by 7 bases, with 12 bases left in between. The CDR3 is 12 amino acids. The germline V gene has CDR1 SGHDN and CDR2 FVKESK. The CDR3 loop is CASGTQWNEQFF. The CDR3 nucleotides read TGTGCCAGCGGAACACAGTGGAATGAGCAGTTCTTC.

This clone was seen a few times. The J gene is TRBJ1-5, the V gene TRBV25-1, with 7 nucleotides matching TRBD1. The CDR3 is made up of 16 amino acids. Germline V CDR1 and CDR2: MGHDK, SYGVNS. The J segment lost 2 bases and the V segment lost 3 bases, leaving 7 bases of the junction unmatched. CDR3: CASSDTGAGGNQPQHF. CDR3 in DNA: TGTGCCAGCAGTGACACAGGGGCGGGAGGCAATCAGCCCCAGCATTTT.

The sample holds a few counts of this clone. The J gene is TRBJ1-5, the V gene TRBV4-1, with 8 bases identical to TRBD1. The junction had 7 bases not matched to a gene; V was cut back by 3 bases and J by 6 bases. This CDR3 has 15 residues. Germline lookup yields CDR1 MGHRA and CDR2 YSYEKL. The CDR3 DNA is TGCGCCAGCAGCCATTATAGGACAGGGAGTCAGCCCCAGCATTTT. As protein: CASSHYRTGSQPQHF.

This clone appeared a few times. The chain employs TRBV11-2 and TRBJ2-1, with TRBD2 matching 10 bases. V dropped 8 bases and J dropped 9; count of bases not matched to a gene: 10. This CDR3 region has 14 residues. CDR1 SGHAT and CDR2 FQNNGV come from the germline V gene. The CDR3 sequence: CASGWTSGASEQFF. Here the CDR3 DNA reads TGTGCCAGCGGCTGGACTAGCGGCGCCAGTGAGCAGTTCTTC.

This clone was seen a few times. CDR3 nucleotide sequence: TGTGCCAGCACCCGGGGTATGAACACTGAAGCTTTCTTT. This encodes CASTRGMNTEAFF. The chain is built from TRBV28 and TRBJ1-1, with D unclear. From germline, CDR1 is MDHEN and CDR2 SYDVKM. This CDR3 is built from 13 residues. V was trimmed by 7 bases and J by 0 bases, leaving 9 bases between them.

This clone has just a few counts. This chain links TRBV29-1 with TRBJ2-7; TRBD2 might be the D (6 bases). Germline assignment: CDR1 SQVTM and CDR2 ANQGSEA. The V end was cut by 5 bases, the J end by 2 bases, with 13 bases between. There are 13 residues in the CDR3. Here the CDR3 reads CSVLRDSTYEQYF. The CDR3 nucleotides read TGCAGCGTTCTCAGGGACTCTACCTACGAGCAGTACTTC.

This chain uses TRBV11-1 with TRBJ1-2; D not certain. The CDR3 extends over 13 amino acids. Germline V gene data show CDR1 as SGHAT and CDR2 as FQDESV (reference sequence). V was shortened by 5 bases and J by 4 bases, with 11 bases between the two germline ends. Written as DNA, the CDR3 is TGTGCCAGCAGCCCGGAGCATCCCTATGGCTACACCTTC. It encodes CASSPEHPYGYTF.

This clone was recorded a few times. The V gene is TRBV5-4, the J gene TRBJ2-1; D may be TRBD1 (6 bases). The V end lost 0 bases, the J end lost 3 bases, and 13 bases lay between the germline ends. CDR1 SGHNT and CDR2 YYREEE come from the germline V gene (reference sequence). The CDR3 runs 16 residues. Written as DNA, the CDR3 is TGTGCCAGCAGCTTGGAGGGGGTAGCGAGCTACAATGAGCAGTTCTTC. Protein: CASSLEGVASYNEQFF. The whole variable domain, filled in from reference TRBV5-4 and TRBJ2-1, reads ETGVTQSPTHLIKTRGQQVTLRCSSQSGHNTVSWYQQALGQGPQFIFQYYREEENGRGNFPPRFSGLQFPNYSSELNVNALELDDSALYLCASSLEGVASYNEQFFGPGTRLTVL.

The sample holds a few counts of this clone. This rearrangement joins TRBV6-6 to TRBJ2-7; the D gene is possibly TRBD1 (5 bases). CDR3 length: 16 residues. The germline gives CDR1 MNHNY, CDR2 SVGAGI (reference sequence). Trimming stripped 2 bases from V and 3 bases from J, with 17 bases between. The CDR3, as DNA: TGTGCCAGCAGTTACAGTTCGCCCAGGGTGAGCTACGAGCAGTACTTC. This translates into CASSYSSPRVSYEQYF.

The rearrangement uses TRBV7-3 and TRBJ2-7; no reliable D call. Germline values: CDR1 SGHTA, CDR2 FQGTGA. The CDR3 loop spans 11 amino acids. V was trimmed by 5 bases and J by 3 bases, leaving 5 bases between them. As DNA, the CDR3 is TGTGCCAGCAGCGTCGTCTACGAGCAGTACTTC. Its translation: CASSVVYEQYF.

The genes are TRBV4-3 and TRBJ2-7, with TRBD2 matching 7 bases. The germline V gene has CDR1 LGHNA and CDR2 YSLEER. Trimming cost V 4 bases and J 5 bases; bases outside gene matches: 11. The CDR3 spans 15 residues. The CDR3 here is CASSRGGVSRHEQYF. CDR3 nucleotide sequence: TGCGCCAGCAGCCGTGGGGGGGTCTCGAGGCACGAGCAGTACTTC.